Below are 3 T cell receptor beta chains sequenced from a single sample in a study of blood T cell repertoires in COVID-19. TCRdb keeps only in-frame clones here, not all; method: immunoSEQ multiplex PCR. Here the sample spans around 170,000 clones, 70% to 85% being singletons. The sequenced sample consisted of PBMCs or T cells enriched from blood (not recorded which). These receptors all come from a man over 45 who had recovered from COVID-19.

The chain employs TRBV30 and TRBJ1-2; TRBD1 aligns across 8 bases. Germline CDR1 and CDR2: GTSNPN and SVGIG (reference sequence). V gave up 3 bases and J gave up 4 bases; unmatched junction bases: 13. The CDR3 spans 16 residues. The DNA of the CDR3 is TGTGCCTGGAGGAAAATGGGGACAGGAGGGCTCTATGGCTACACCTTC. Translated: CAWRKMGTGGLYGYTF. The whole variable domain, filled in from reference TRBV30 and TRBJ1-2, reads SQTIHQWPATLVQPVGSPLSLECTVEGTSNPNLYWYRQAAGRGLQLLFYSVGIGQISSEVPQNLSASRPQDRQFILSSKKLLLSDSGFYLCAWRKMGTGGLYGYTFGSGTRLTVV.

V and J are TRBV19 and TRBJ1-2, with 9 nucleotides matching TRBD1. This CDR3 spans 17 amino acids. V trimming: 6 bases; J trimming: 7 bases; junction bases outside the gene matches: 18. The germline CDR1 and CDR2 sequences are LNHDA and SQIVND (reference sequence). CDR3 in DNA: TGTGCCAGTAGCCCGGCACGGGGACAGGGAAGGGAGAGTGGCTACACCTTC. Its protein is CASSPARGQGRESGYTF.

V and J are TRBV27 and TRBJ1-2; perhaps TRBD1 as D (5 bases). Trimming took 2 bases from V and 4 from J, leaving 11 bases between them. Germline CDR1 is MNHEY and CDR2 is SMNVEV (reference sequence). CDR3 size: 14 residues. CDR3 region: CASSLKGMGYGYTF. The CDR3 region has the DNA TGTGCCAGCAGTTTAAAGGGGATGGGCTATGGCTACACCTTC.